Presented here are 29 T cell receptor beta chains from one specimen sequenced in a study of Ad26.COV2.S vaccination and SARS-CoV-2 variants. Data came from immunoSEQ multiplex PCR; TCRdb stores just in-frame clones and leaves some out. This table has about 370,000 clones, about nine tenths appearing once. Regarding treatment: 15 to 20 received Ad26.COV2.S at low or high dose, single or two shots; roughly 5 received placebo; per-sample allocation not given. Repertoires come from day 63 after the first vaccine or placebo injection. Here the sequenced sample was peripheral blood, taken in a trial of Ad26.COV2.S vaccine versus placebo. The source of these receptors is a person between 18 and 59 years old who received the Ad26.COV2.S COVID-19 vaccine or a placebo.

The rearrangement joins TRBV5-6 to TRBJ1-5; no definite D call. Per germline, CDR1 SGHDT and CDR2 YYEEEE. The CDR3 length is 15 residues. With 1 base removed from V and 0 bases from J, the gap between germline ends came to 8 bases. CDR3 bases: TGTGCCAGCAGCTTGTGGCGGAATAGCAATCAGCCCCAGCATTTT. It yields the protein CASSLWRNSNQPQHF.

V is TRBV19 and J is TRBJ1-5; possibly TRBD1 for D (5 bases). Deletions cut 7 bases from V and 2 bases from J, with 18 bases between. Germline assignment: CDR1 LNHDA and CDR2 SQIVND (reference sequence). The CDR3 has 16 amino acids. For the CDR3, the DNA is TGTGCCAGTACCTCTGACAGTCCGGCGGGCAATCAGCCCCAGCATTTT. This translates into CASTSDSPAGNQPQHF.

The CDR3 protein is CASSPQLGTGSSYEQYF. For the CDR3, the DNA is TGTGCCAGCAGCCCGCAGCTCGGGACAGGATCCTCCTACGAGCAGTACTTC. The rearrangement links TRBV7-9 to TRBJ2-7, with 8 bases aligning to TRBD1. With V trimmed by 5 bases and J by 0 bases, 12 bases remained unmatched. The germline CDR1 and CDR2 sequences are SEHNR and FQNEAQ (reference sequence). CDR3 length equals 17 residues. The full variable domain, its missing parts supplied by reference TRBV7-9 and TRBJ2-7, is DTGVSQNPRHKITKRGQNVTFRCDPISEHNRLYWYRQTLGQGPEFLTYFQNEAQLEKSRLLSDRFSAERPKGSFSTLEIQRTEQGDSAMYLCASSPQLGTGSSYEQYFGPGTRLTVT.

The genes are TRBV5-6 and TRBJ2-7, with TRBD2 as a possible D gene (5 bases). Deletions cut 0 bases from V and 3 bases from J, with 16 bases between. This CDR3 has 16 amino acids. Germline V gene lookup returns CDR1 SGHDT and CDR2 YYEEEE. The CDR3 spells CASSLVEGFGVYEQYF. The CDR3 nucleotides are TGTGCCAGCAGCTTGGTTGAGGGATTCGGCGTCTACGAGCAGTACTTC. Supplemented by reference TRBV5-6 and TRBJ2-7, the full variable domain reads DAGVTQSPTHLIKTRGQQVTLRCSPKSGHDTVSWYQQALGQGPQFIFQYYEEEERQRGNFPDRFSGHQFPNYSSELNVNALLLGDSALYLCASSLVEGFGVYEQYFGPGTRLTVT.

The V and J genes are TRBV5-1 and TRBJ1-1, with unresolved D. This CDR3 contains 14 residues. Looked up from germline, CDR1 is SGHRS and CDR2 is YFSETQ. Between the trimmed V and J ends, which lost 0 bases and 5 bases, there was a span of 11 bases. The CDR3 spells CASSLEWGGTEAFF. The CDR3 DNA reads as TGCGCCAGCAGCTTGGAATGGGGTGGGACTGAAGCTTTCTTT.

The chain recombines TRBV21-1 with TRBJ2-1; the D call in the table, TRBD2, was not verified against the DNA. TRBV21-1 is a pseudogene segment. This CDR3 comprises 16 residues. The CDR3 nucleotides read TGTGCCAGCAGCATTCAAGCCGCTAGCGGGGAGTATGAGCAGTTCTTC. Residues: CASSIQAASGEYEQFF.

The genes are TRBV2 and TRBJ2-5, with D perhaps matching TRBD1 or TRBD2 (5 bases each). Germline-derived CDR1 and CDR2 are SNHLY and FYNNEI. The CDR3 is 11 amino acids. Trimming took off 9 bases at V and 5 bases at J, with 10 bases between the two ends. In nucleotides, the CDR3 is TGTGCCAGTAGAGGGGCGGAGACCCAGTACTTC. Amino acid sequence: CASRGAETQYF.

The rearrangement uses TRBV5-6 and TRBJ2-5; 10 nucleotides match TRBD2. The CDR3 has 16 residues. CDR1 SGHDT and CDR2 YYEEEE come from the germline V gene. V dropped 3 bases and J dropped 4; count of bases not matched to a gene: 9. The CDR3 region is CASSSRIAGGRETQYF. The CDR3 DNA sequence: TGTGCCAGCAGCTCCCGTATAGCGGGGGGTAGAGAGACCCAGTACTTC.

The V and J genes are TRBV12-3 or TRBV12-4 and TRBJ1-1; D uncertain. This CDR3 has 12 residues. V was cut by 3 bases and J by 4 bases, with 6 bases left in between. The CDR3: CASSLPTTEAFF. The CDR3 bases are TGTGCCAGCAGTTTGCCGACCACTGAAGCTTTCTTT.

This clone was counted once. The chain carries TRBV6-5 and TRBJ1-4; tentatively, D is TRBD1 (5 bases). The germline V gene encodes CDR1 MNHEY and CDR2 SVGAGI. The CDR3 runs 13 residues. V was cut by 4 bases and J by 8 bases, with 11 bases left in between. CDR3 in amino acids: CASSWDLREKLFF. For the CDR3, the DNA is TGTGCCAGCAGTTGGGACCTTCGGGAAAAACTGTTTTTT.

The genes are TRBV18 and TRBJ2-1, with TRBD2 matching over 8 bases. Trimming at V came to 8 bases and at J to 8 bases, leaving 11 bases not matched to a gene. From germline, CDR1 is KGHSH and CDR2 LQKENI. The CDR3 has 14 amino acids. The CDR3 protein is CASTGGPVSDEQFF. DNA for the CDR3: TGTGCCAGCACGGGGGGGCCTGTGTCTGATGAGCAGTTCTTC.

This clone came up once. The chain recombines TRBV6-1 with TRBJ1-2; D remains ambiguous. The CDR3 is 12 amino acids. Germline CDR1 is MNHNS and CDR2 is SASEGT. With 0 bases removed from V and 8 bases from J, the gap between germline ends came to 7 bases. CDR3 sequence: CASSEATRGYTF. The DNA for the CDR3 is TGTGCCAGCAGTGAAGCTACGCGGGGCTACACCTTC.

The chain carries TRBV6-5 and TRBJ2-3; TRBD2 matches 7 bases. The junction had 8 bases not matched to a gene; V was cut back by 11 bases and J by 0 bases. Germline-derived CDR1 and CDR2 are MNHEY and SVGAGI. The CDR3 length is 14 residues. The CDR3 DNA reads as TGTGCCGCCTATAGCGGGCTTAGCACAGATACGCAGTATTTT. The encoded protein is CAAYSGLSTDTQYF.

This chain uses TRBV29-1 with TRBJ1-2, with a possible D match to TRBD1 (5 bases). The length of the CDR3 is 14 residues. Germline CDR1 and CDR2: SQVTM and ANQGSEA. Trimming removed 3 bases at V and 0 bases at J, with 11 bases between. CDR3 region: CSVEGTGTNYGYTF. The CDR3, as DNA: TGCAGCGTTGAGGGGACGGGAACTAACTATGGCTACACCTTC.

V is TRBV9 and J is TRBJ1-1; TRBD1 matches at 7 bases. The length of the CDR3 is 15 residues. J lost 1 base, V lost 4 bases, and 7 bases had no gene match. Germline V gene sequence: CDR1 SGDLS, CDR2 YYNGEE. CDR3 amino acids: CASSSQGGPNTEAFF. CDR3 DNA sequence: TGTGCCAGCAGCTCCCAAGGGGGCCCGAACACTGAAGCTTTCTTT.

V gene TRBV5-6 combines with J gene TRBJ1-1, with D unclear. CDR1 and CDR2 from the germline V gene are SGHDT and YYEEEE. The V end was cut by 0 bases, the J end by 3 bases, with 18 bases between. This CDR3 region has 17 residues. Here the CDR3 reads CASSLAAGFKGDTEAFF. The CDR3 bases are TGTGCCAGCAGCTTGGCCGCGGGTTTCAAGGGCGACACTGAAGCTTTCTTT.

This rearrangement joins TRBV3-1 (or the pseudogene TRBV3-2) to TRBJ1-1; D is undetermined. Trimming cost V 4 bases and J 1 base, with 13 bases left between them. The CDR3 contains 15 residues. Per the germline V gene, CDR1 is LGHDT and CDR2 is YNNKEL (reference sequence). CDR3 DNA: TGTGCCAGCAGCCTCTCCTCAACCCAGAACACTGAAGCTTTCTTT. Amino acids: CASSLSSTQNTEAFF.

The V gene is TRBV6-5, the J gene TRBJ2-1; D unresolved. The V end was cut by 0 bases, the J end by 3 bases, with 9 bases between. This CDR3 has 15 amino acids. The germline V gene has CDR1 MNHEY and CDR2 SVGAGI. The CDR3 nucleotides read TGTGCCAGCAGTTACTCTGGGGTAGGCTACAATGAGCAGTTCTTC. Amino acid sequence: CASSYSGVGYNEQFF.

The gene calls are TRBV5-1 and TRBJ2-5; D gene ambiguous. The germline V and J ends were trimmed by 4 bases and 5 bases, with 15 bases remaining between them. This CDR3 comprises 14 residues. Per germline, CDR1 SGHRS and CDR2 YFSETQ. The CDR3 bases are TGCGCCAGCAGCCCCTCCCGGACCGGGGAGACCCAGTACTTC. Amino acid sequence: CASSPSRTGETQYF. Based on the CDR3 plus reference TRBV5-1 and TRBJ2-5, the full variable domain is KAGVTQTPRYLIKTRGQQVTLSCSPISGHRSVSWYQQTPGQGLQFLFEYFSETQRNKGNFPGRFSGRQFSNSRSEMNVSTLELGDSALYLCASSPSRTGETQYFGPGTRLLVL.

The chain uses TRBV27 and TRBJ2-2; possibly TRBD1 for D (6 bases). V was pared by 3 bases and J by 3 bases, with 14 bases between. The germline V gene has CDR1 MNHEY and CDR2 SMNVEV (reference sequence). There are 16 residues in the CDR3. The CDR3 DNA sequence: TGTGCCAGCAGTTTGTATACAGGGTCGGACACCGGGGAGCTGTTTTTT. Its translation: CASSLYTGSDTGELFF.

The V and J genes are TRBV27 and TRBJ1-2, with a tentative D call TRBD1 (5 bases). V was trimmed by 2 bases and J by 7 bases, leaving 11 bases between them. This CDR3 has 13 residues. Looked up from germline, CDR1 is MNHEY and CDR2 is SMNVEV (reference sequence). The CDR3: CASSLGGTGGYTF. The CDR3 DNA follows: TGTGCCAGCAGTTTAGGAGGGACGGGTGGCTACACCTTC.

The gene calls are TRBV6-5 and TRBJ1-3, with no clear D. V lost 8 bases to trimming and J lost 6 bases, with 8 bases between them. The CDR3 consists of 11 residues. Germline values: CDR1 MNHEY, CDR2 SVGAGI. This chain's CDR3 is CASLVSNTIYF. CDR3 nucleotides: TGTGCCAGCCTAGTATCAAACACCATATATTTT.

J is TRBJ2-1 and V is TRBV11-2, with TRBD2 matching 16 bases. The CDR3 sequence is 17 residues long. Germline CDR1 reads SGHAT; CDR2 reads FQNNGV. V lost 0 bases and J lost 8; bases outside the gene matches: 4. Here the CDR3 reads CASSLDMGLAGGDEQFF. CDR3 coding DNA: TGTGCCAGCAGCTTAGACATGGGACTAGCGGGGGGGGATGAGCAGTTCTTC.

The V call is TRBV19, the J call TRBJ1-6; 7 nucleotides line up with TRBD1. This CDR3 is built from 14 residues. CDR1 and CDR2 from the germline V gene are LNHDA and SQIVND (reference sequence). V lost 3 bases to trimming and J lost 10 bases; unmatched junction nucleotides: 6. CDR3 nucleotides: TGTGCCAGTAGTATTAGGGGGACAGCGTCACCCCTCCACTTT. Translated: CASSIRGTASPLHF.

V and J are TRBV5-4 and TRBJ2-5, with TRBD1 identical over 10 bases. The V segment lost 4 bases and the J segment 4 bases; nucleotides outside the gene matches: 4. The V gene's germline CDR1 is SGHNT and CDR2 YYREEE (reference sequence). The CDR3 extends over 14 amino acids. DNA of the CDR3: TGTGCCAGCAGCGGGACAGGGGAGAGAGAGACCCAGTACTTC. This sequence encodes CASSGTGERETQYF.

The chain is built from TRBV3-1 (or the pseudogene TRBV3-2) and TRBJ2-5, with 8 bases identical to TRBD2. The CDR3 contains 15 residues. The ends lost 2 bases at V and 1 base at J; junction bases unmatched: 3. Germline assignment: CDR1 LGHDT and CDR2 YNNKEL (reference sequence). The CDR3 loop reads CASSQYSGAQETQYF. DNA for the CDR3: TGTGCCAGCAGCCAATATAGCGGGGCCCAAGAGACCCAGTACTTC.

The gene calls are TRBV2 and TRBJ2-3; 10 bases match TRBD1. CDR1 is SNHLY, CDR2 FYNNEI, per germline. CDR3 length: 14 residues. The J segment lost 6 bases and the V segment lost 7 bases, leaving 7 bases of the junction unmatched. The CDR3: CASTRDRGADTQYF. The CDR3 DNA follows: TGTGCCAGCACCCGGGACAGGGGAGCGGATACGCAGTATTTT. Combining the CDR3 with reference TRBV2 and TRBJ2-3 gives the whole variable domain EPEVTQTPSHQVTQMGQEVILRCVPISNHLYFYWYRQILGQKVEFLVSFYNNEISEKSEIFDDQFSVERPDGSNFTLKIRSTKLEDSAMYFCASTRDRGADTQYFGPGTRLTVL.

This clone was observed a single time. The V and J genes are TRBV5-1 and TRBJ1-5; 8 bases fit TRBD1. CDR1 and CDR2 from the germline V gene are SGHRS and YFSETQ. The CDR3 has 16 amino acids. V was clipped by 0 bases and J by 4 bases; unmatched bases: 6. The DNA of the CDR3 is TGCGCCAGCAGCTTGGATGGACAGGGACAGAATCAGCCCCAGCATTTT. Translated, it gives CASSLDGQGQNQPQHF. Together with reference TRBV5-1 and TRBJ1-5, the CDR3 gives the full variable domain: KAGVTQTPRYLIKTRGQQVTLSCSPISGHRSVSWYQQTPGQGLQFLFEYFSETQRNKGNFPGRFSGRQFSNSRSEMNVSTLELGDSALYLCASSLDGQGQNQPQHFGDGTRLSIL.

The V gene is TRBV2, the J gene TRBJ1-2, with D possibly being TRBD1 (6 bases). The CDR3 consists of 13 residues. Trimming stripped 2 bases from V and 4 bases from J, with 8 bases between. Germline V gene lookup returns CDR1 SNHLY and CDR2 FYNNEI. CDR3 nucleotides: TGTGCCAGCAGTGAAACAGGGATCTATGGCTACACCTTC. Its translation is CASSETGIYGYTF.